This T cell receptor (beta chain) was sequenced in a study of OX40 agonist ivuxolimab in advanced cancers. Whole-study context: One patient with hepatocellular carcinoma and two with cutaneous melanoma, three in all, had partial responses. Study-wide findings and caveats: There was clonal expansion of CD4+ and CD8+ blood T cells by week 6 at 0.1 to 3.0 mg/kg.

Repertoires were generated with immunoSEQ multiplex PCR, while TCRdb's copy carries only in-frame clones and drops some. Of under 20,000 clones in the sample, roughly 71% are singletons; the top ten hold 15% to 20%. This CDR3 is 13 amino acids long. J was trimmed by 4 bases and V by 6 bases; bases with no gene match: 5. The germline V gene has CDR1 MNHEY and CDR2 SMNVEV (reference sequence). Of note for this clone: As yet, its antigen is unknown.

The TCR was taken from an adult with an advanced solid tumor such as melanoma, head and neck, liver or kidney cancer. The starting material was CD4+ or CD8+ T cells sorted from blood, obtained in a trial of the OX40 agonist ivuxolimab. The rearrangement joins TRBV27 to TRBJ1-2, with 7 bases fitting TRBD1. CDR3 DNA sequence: TGTGCCAGCAGGGAAGGGGGCAGCTATGGCTACACCTTC. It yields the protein CASREGGSYGYTF.